Sequencing of this TCR beta chain was carried out in a study of blood T cell repertoires in COVID-19. As for the study in general: Material from acute and convalescent COVID-19 was sourced from the United States, Italy and Spain. T cells, B-cell-depleted T cells, or PBMCs provided the cDNA or gDNA that served as material.

Between the trimmed V and J ends, which lost 8 bases and 0 bases, there was a span of 7 bases. The CDR3 is made up of 13 amino acids. CDR1 SGHTA and CDR2 FQGTGA come from the germline V gene. Original methodology: From reference gene primer amplification, estimates of nucleated cell counts were derived. Clones were read by immunoSEQ multiplex PCR, and TCRdb kept only the in-frame ones, dropping some. D and trimming were read from the DNA, whereas the V and J calls and clone size are those reported in that table. The sample has about 140,000 clones; 85% to 90% are singletons. The sequencing sample was made of peripheral blood. The clonotype comes from a woman older than 75 with acute or convalescent COVID-19. J is TRBJ2-2 and V is TRBV7-3; no firm D call. Here the CDR3 reads CASSLPNTGELFF. For the CDR3, the DNA is TGTGCCAGCTCCCTACCGAACACCGGGGAGCTGTTTTTT.